This T cell receptor beta chain comes out of a study of blood T cell repertoires in COVID-19. Sequencing used immunoSEQ multiplex PCR; TCRdb keeps in-frame clones, though not all of them. Counted here are some 100,000 clones, around 90% occurring once; the ten biggest clones make up 5.5% to 8%. The CDR3 contains 16 residues. Germline V lookup: CDR1 MNHNS, CDR2 SASEGT. J was trimmed by 5 bases and V by 6 bases; bases with no gene match: 11. This chain uses TRBV6-1 with TRBJ2-5; 11 positions agree with TRBD2. Material: peripheral blood. This TCR came from a woman between 55 and 75 years old with acute or convalescent COVID-19. This CDR3 is CASSERTSGLRETQYF. DNA of the CDR3: TGTGCCAGCAGCGAAAGGACTAGCGGGTTGAGGGAGACCCAGTACTTC.